The clone carrying this TCR beta chain was recorded a few times. The record originates from a study of cytomegalovirus exposure and HLA in healthy donors. PCR was performed using 60 Vbeta and 13 Jbeta primers. Profiling relied on immunoSEQ multiplex PCR, and the TCRdb table lists in-frame clones only, not all of them. The sample has about 200,000 clones, approximately 70% seen once; the top ten hold approximately 1.8%. The sequence was obtained from a woman aged 25 to 39 in good health and CMV-seronegative. The material sequenced was PBMCs.

The CDR3 DNA sequence: TGTGCCAGCAGGAAGAGGTGGGCAGAGGAGAATGAGGGTTATGGCTACACCTTC. It yields the protein CASRKRWAEENEGYGYTF. The chain links TRBV5-6 to TRBJ1-2; D remains unclear. Germline V gene lookup returns CDR1 SGHDT and CDR2 YYEEEE. This CDR3 is 18 amino acids long. V was shortened by 5 bases and J by 5 bases, with 28 bases between the two germline ends. The whole variable domain, filled in from reference TRBV5-6 and TRBJ1-2, reads DAGVTQSPTHLIKTRGQQVTLRCSPKSGHDTVSWYQQALGQGPQFIFQYYEEEERQRGNFPDRFSGHQFPNYSSELNVNALLLGDSALYLCASRKRWAEENEGYGYTFGSGTRLTVV.